These 6 T cell receptor beta chains originate from one sample sequenced in a study of cytomegalovirus exposure and HLA in healthy donors. Assay: immunoSEQ multiplex PCR; the TCRdb copy retains only in-frame clones and omits some. This table has fewer than 150,000 clones, almost 85% appearing once. The sample consisted of PBMCs. The source is a man between 25 and 39 years old in good health and CMV-seropositive.

The J gene is TRBJ2-3, the V gene TRBV5-1; the match to TRBD2 covers 7 bases. V was clipped by 2 bases and J by 6 bases; unmatched bases: 6. From germline, CDR1 is SGHRS and CDR2 YFSETQ. This CDR3 is 14 amino acids long. The CDR3 DNA reads as TGCGCCAGCAGCTTACCGGGACTACCGGATACGCAGTATTTT. Protein product: CASSLPGLPDTQYF. Looking up the rest from reference TRBV5-1 and TRBJ2-3 gives the full variable domain: KAGVTQTPRYLIKTRGQQVTLSCSPISGHRSVSWYQQTPGQGLQFLFEYFSETQRNKGNFPGRFSGRQFSNSRSEMNVSTLELGDSALYLCASSLPGLPDTQYFGPGTRLTVL.

This chain connects TRBV27 to TRBJ2-5; no definite D call. CDR3 length equals 16 residues. Trimming shortened V by 2 bases and J by 0 bases, and 13 bases separated the two germline ends. Germline V gives CDR1 MNHEY, CDR2 SMNVEV (reference sequence). The CDR3 DNA sequence: TGTGCCAGCAGTTTAACGATCGCGACAAACCAAGAGACCCAGTACTTC. Amino acids: CASSLTIATNQETQYF.

The chain carries TRBV19 and TRBJ2-3; the D is unclear. Per germline, CDR1 LNHDA and CDR2 SQIVND (reference sequence). The ends were cut back, 3 bases at V and 0 bases at J, with 13 bases in the middle. The CDR3 has 16 amino acids. The CDR3 loop is CASSMSYQTSTDTQYF. The CDR3 DNA reads TGTGCCAGTAGTATGTCCTACCAAACTAGCACAGATACGCAGTATTTT.

As to this clone: The junction departs from the called germline gene at one end, perhaps through a read error. V is TRBV7-3 and J is TRBJ2-1; 11 bases are shared with TRBD2. This CDR3 comprises 15 residues. Per germline, CDR1 SGHTA and CDR2 FQGTGA. The CDR3 DNA reads TGTGCCAGCAGCATAACTAGCGGGAGTTTCTATGAGCAGTTCTTC. Protein product: CASSITSGSFYEQFF. Drawing the rest from reference TRBV7-3 and TRBJ2-1, the complete variable domain is GAGVSQTPSNKVTEKGKYVELRCDPISGHTALYWYRQSLGQGPEFLIYFQGTGAADDSGLPNDRFFAVRPEGSVSTLKIQRTERGDSAVYLCASSITSGSFYEQFFGPGTRLTVL.

The CDR3 bases are TGTGCCAGCTCACCATGGCGGGAGTCGTACAATGAGCAGTTCTTC. Its translation: CASSPWRESYNEQFF. The gene calls are TRBV18 and TRBJ2-1; 7 bases match TRBD2. The CDR3 runs to 15 residues. After removal of 2 bases from V and 4 bases from J, the junction contained 5 bases not matched to a gene. Germline V gene data show CDR1 as KGHSH and CDR2 as LQKENI.

This clone showed up just a few times. The chain recombines TRBV19 with TRBJ1-3; 10 bases agree with TRBD1. The J segment lost 0 bases and the V segment lost 6 bases, leaving 8 bases of the junction unmatched. The CDR3 runs to 17 residues. CDR1 is LNHDA and CDR2 is SQIVND in the germline V gene (reference sequence). CDR3 sequence: CASRPGTGVNSGNTIYF. The DNA for the CDR3 is TGTGCCAGTAGACCTGGGACAGGGGTTAACTCTGGAAACACCATATATTTT.